This TCR beta chain was profiled in a study of shared clonotypes between healthy human individuals. As regards this clone: Its target is not known.

CDR1 and CDR2 (germline): SGDLS, YYNGEE. The CDR3 contains 14 residues. V lost 5 bases and J lost 7; bases outside the gene matches: 1. Sequencing was performed with immunoSEQ multiplex PCR; in TCRdb, only in-frame clones are kept and a portion is missing. The repertoire includes about 330,000 clones, about 74% of them detected once, and 10% sits in the top ten. General observations from the study: Expectations were that clonotype sharing among donors would be affected by sequencing depth. Relative to clonotypes present in all four donors, those not shared had lower generation probabilities.

The clonotype comes from a man aged 25 to 40 in good health. The specimen was memory CD4+ T cells sorted from blood. Subset described: CD45RA-negative fraction. This chain uses TRBV9 with TRBJ2-2; TRBD2 matches 14 bases. The CDR3 nucleotides read TGTGCCAGCAGAGGGACTAGCGGGAGCGGGGAGCTGTTTTTT. This encodes CASRGTSGSGELFF.